Following are 7 T cell receptor beta chains from one sample sequenced in a study of shared clonotypes between healthy human individuals (dated by TCRdb to the early 2020s). For the CD8 naive samples, CD45RO-negative cells were positively selected for CCR7, yielding a CD45RA+CCR7+ population from which TemRA cells were excluded. The library came from the immunoSEQ multiplex PCR assay. TCRdb mirrors the immuneACCESS table, restricted to in-frame sequences. Some clones are absent from its copies; in checked studies, under half trace to an unresolved V gene, and the reason for the others is unknown. The sample contains around 1.9 million clones, 93% of them found a single time. The ten top clones hold 1.5% to 2% of the sample. The sequencing sample was made of naive CD8+ T cells from PBMCs. The label giving this sample's cell subset or site can be read as: CD45RA+CCR7+. The receptors originated from a man between 18 and 29 years old in good health. Some clones in this sample may be carry-over from other donors' samples.

Regarding this clone: Other DNA sequences from this sample encode an identical CDR3 as well. This chain connects TRBV27 to TRBJ2-7; no clear D. V dropped 1 base and J dropped 6 bases, with 7 bases sitting between them. CDR1 and CDR2 from the germline V gene are MNHEY and SMNVEV (reference sequence). The CDR3 runs to 12 residues. The CDR3 protein is CASSLFGTEQYF. CDR3 DNA sequence: TGTGCCAGCAGTTTATTTGGTACCGAGCAGTACTTC.

The CDR3 region has the DNA TGTGCCAGCACCCCACTAGCGGGGTGGTACAATGAGCAGTTCTTC. Amino acid sequence: CASTPLAGWYNEQFF. The genes are TRBV6-5 and TRBJ2-1, with 10 bases fitting TRBD2. The CDR3 consists of 15 residues. Per the germline V gene, CDR1 is MNHEY and CDR2 is SVGAGI. V was pared by 7 bases and J by 4 bases, with 7 bases of the junction left unmatched.

V usage is TRBV21-1 and J usage is TRBJ2-7; TRBD2 was called by the table and not checked on the DNA. TRBV21-1 is deemed a pseudogene. There are 15 residues in the CDR3. In DNA, the CDR3 is TGTGCCAGCAGCAAGGTAAGGGAGGTCTCCTACGAGCAGTACTTC. Its protein product is CASSKVREVSYEQYF.

The chain joins TRBV6-5 to TRBJ2-2; D is ambiguous. V was clipped by 2 bases and J by 5 bases, with 6 bases between them. The CDR3 has 13 amino acids. Germline V gene sequence: CDR1 MNHEY, CDR2 SVGAGI. The CDR3 DNA is TGTGCCAGCAGTTACCTGCCTACCGGGGAGCTGTTTTTT. Protein: CASSYLPTGELFF.

The genes are TRBV7-6 and TRBJ2-1; perhaps D is TRBD1 or TRBD2 (5 bases each). Germline V gene lookup returns CDR1 SGHVS and CDR2 FNYEAQ. V lost 2 bases, J lost 2 bases, and 13 bases lay in between. CDR3 length: 16 amino acids. Here the CDR3 reads CASSLLAGSAYNEQFF. For the CDR3, the DNA is TGTGCCAGCAGCTTACTAGCAGGGTCGGCCTACAATGAGCAGTTCTTC.

The chain has TRBV10-3 and TRBJ2-7; D remains unclear. The germline CDR1 and CDR2 sequences are ENHRY and SYGVKD. The CDR3 spans 19 residues. Between the trimmed V and J ends, which lost 7 bases and 0 bases, there was a span of 28 bases. The CDR3 here is CAITSSEIPGPPSSYEQYF. The CDR3 DNA sequence: TGTGCCATCACTTCCTCTGAAATTCCCGGCCCACCCAGCTCCTACGAGCAGTACTTC.

The CDR3: CASSLEGRPTKNEQYF. CDR3 coding DNA: TGTGCCAGCAGCTTAGAGGGCAGGCCTACGAAAAACGAGCAGTACTTC. The chain carries TRBV7-9 and TRBJ2-7; D gene ambiguous. Germline lookup yields CDR1 SEHNR and CDR2 FQNEAQ (reference sequence). The CDR3 length is 16 residues. Trimming took off 1 base at V and 5 bases at J, with 18 bases between the two ends.